This T cell receptor (beta chain) was documented in a study of blood T cell repertoires in COVID-19 (dated by TCRdb to 2020 to 2021). As for the study more broadly: Samples from collaborators originated in the United States, Italy and Spain and spanned both the acute and convalescent phases of COVID-19. The repertoires were released in a freely available public database meant as a resource for research on the immune response to SARS-CoV-2. The prospective study material was composed of cDNA or gDNA derived from T cells, B-cell-depleted T cells, or PBMCs. The samples were drawn from the first 160 participants of the ongoing ImmuneRACE study and from 950 to 1,500 subjects provided by 6 global collaborators. The sample metadata nearly always contained a de-identified subject ID, COVID-19 status, age in years and sex. The dataset comprised deeply sampled blood TCRbeta repertoires from subjects exposed to, actively infected with, or recovered from COVID-19. HLA class I and class II types, where available, came from metadata supplied by the sample provider rather than from assay-based typing.

Comments on this clone: It has no known antigen specificity. It has no much larger one-base neighbor in the sample; base qualities were not kept.

TCRbeta CDR3 regions were amplified from genomic DNA using the immunoSEQ Assay, a bias-controlled multiplex PCR. The study's processing was this. Within the assay, amplification of reference gene primers was used to estimate how many nucleated cells each sample contained. Sequence reads were collapsed and filtered to measure the absolute abundance of every unique TCRbeta CDR3 rearrangement. For each sample, productive Simpson clonality was calculated as the square root of Simpson's diversity index over productive rearrangements. TCRdb limited this immuneACCESS table to in-frame rearrangements with V and J called. A share of clones is missing; checked studies link under half to unresolved V genes, and the rest is unexplained. The D gene and trimming were derived from the DNA, and the V and J assignments and clone size from that table. In this sample the table shows about 200,000 clones, around nine tenths of which occur a single time. Jointly, the top ten make up roughly a sixth of the sample.

After removal of 3 bases from V and 7 bases from J, the junction retains 4 bases not matched to a gene. According to the germline V gene (reference sequence), CDR1 reads SGHNT and CDR2 reads YYREEE. The CDR3 spans 13 residues, from the cysteine through the phenylalanine. Of all the DNA, just the CDR3 is kept, 39 bases in frame from base 1. One collaborating source in Seattle enrolled patients during active infection and followed them longitudinally through the course of disease. The collaborating institutions used their own protocols to collect whole blood in K2EDTA tubes. For TCRbeta analysis, collaborators shipped samples in one of three forms: frozen whole blood, isolated PBMCs, or DNA extracted from either of those sample types. Overall study results and their limits: How much clinical and demographic metadata was included differed by source and by participant, and the metadata was provided uncurated.

Recombination joined TRBV5-4 with TRBJ2-1; the junction holds 7 bases that match TRBD1. Specimen: peripheral blood. The origin of this receptor is a man in his fifties or sixties with COVID-19, enrolled during active disease. The DNA reads as follows: TGTGCCAGCAGCTCCACGGACAGGAATGAGCAGTTCTTC. Its translation is CASSSTDRNEQFF.